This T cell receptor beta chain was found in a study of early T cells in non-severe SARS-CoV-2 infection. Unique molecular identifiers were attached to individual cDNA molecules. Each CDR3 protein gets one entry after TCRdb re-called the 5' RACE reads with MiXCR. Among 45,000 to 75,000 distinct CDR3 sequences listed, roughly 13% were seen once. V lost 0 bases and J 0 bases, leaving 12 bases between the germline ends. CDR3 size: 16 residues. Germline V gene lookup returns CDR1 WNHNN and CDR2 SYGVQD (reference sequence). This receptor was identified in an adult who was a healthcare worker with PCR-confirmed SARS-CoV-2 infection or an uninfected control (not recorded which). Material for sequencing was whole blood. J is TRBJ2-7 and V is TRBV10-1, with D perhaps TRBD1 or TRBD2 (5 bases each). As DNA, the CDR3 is TGCGCCAGCAGTGAGTCGGGGGACCCTCTCTCCTACGAGCAGTACTTC. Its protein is CASSESGDPLSYEQYF.